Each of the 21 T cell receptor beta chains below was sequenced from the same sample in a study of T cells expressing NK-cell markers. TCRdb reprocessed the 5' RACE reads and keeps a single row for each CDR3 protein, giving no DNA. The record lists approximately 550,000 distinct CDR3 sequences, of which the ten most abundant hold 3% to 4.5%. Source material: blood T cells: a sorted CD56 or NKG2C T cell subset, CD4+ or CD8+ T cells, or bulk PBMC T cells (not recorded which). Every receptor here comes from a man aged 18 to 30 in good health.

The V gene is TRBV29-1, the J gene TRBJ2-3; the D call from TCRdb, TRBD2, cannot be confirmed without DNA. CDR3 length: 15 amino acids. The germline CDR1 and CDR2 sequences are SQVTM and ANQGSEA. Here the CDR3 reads CSVAGTSGLTDTQYF.

The CDR3 spells CASTHKVTGELFF. The chain couples TRBV7-9 to TRBJ2-2. CDR1 is SEHNR, CDR2 FQNEAQ, per germline (reference sequence). The CDR3 totals 13 residues. The full variable domain, with the rest looked up from reference TRBV7-9 and TRBJ2-2, is DTGVSQNPRHKITKRGQNVTFRCDPISEHNRLYWYRQTLGQGPEFLTYFQNEAQLEKSRLLSDRFSAERPKGSFSTLEIQRTEQGDSAMYLCASTHKVTGELFFGEGSRLTVL.

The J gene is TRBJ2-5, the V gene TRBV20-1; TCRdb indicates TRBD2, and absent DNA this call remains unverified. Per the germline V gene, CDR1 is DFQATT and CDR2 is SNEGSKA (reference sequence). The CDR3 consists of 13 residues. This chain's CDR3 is CSARRGPGETQYF.

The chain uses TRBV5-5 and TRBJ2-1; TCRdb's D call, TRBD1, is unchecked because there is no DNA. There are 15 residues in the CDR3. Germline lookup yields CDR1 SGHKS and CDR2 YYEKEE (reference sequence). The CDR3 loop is CASSLLSDSINEQFF.

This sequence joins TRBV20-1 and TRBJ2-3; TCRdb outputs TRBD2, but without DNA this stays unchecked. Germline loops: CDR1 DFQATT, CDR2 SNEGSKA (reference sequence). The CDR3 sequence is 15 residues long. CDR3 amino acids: CSARRAREATDTQYF.

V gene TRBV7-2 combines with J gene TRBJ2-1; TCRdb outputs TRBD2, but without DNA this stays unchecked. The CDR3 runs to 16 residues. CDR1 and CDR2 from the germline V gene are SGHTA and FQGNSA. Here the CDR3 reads CASSLGLAGIDTVSFF.

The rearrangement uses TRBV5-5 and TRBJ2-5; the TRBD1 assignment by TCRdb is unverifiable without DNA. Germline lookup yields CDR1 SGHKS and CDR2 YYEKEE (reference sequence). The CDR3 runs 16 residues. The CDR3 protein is CASSLAGGRGSETQYF.

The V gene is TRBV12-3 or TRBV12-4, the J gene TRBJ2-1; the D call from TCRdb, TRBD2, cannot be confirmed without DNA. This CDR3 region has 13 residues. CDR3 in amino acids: CASSLKLAGEQFF.

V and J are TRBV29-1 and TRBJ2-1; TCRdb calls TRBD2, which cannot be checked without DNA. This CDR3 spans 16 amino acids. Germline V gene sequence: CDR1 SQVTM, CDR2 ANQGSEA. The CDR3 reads CSAVPQAPSNYNEQFF.

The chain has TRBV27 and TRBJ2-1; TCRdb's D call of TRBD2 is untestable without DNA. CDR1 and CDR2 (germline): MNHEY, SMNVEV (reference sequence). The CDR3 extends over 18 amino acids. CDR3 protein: CASSSKYLGLAGVGEQFF.

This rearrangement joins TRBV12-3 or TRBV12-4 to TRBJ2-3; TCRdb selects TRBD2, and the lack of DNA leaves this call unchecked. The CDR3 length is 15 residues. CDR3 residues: CASSAGTTYTDTQYF.

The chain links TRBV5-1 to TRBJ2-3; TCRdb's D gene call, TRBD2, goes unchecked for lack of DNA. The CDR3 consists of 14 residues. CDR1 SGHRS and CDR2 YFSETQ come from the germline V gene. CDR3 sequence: CASSPGLYTDTQYF.

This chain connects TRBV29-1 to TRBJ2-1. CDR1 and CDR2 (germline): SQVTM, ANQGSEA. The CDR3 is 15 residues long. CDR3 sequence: CSVGSVAGSYNEQFF.

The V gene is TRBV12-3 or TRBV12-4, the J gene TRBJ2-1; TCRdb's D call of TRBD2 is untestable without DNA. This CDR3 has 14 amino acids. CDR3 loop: CASSPRWRYNEQFF.

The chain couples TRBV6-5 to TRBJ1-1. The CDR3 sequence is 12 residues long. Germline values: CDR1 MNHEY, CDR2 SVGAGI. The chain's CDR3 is CASSSLGTEAFF.

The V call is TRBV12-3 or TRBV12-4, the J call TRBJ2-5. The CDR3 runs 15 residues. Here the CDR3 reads CASSFPSGFQETQYF.

The CDR3 reads CSVEAGVSGYTF. The rearrangement links TRBV29-1 to TRBJ1-2; TCRdb picks TRBD1, but there is no DNA to check that call. Germline CDR1 is SQVTM and CDR2 is ANQGSEA. The CDR3 sequence is 12 residues long.

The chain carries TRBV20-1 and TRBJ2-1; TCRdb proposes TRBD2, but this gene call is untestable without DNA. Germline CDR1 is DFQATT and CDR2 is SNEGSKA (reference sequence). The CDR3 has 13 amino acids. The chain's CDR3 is CSARGRLGGGQFF.

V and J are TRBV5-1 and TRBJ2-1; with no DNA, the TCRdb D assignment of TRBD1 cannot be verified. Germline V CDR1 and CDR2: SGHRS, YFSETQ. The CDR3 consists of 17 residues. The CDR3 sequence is CASSFGGRGFQLNEQFF.

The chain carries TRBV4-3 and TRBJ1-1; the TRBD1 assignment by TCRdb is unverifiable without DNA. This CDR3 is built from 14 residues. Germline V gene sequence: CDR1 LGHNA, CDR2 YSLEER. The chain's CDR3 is CASSQGQGASKAFF.

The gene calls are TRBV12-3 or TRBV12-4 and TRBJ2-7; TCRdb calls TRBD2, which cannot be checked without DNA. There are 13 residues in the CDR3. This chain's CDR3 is CASSFPLTYEQYF.